This T cell receptor (beta chain) was identified during a study of identical twins. Study-level points and caveats: Insertions were fewer in abundant cord blood beta clonotypes, whereas memory repertoires showed none of this pattern.

As for this clonotype: Its antigen is unidentified.

The V gene's germline CDR1 is SGHVS and CDR2 FQNEAQ. The V gene end was trimmed by 3 bases and the J gene end by 1 base; junction bases not matched to a gene: 11. The CDR3 length is 18 residues. TCRdb independently ran MiXCR on the 5' RACE reads; one entry per CDR3 protein. This sample has roughly 1,500,000 distinct CDR3 sequences, with under 35% found just once. The sequence came from a newborn girl in good health. This chain links TRBV7-8 with TRBJ2-4; 8 bases line up with TRBD1. What was sequenced was cord blood. The CDR3 here is CASSFQPHRQGAKNIQYF. CDR3 bases: TGTGCCAGCAGCTTTCAACCCCATAGACAGGGGGCCAAAAACATTCAGTACTTC. The entire variable domain, with the rest obtained from reference TRBV7-8 and TRBJ2-4, is as follows: GAGVSQSPRYKVAKRGQDVALRCDPISGHVSLFWYQQALGQGPEFLTYFQNEAQLDKSGLPSDRFFAERPEGSVSTLKIQRTQQEDSAVYLCASSFQPHRQGAKNIQYFGAGTRLSVL.